This T cell receptor (beta chain) was obtained from a study of graft-versus-host responses after intestinal transplantation. Study summary: Tacrolimus plus steroids were given to all recipients for about three years, preceded by anti-thymocyte globulin induction.

Overall study results and limits: Allograft clonal ratios (graft-versus-host to host-versus-graft) were high in patients who had graft-donor T cell macrochimerism. GvH clone levels peaked in circulation, and this peak was associated with early post-transplant HvG declines. Researchers found GvH clones in recipient marrow, and some showed up first in ileum or blood.

Points on this clone: The target antigen is unknown.

The assay was immunoSEQ multiplex PCR, and TCRdb's table has in-frame clones only and misses some. The data show around 97,000 clones, roughly nine tenths seen once. The CDR3 is made up of 14 amino acids. The V gene end was trimmed by 6 bases and the J gene end by 0 bases; junction bases not matched to a gene: 4. Germline loops: CDR1 GTSNPN, CDR2 SVGIG (reference sequence). This TCR was sampled from a human donor who was the organ donor for an intestinal transplant. The sample here was unstimulated CD4+ T cells sorted from spleen or lymph node cells, taken before transplant. The gene calls are TRBV30 and TRBJ2-1; 8 bases align to TRBD2. The CDR3 coding sequence is TGTGCCTGCCCGCGGGGGGCCTCCTACAATGAGCAGTTCTTC. Amino acid sequence: CACPRGASYNEQFF.